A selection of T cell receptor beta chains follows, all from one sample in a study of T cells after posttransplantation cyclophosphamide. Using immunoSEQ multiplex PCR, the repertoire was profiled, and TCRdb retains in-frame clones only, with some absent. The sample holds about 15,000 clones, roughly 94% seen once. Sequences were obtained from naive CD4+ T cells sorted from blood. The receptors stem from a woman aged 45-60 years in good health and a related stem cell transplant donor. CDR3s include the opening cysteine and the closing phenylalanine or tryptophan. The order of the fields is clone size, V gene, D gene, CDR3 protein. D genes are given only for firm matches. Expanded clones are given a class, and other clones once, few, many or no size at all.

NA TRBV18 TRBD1 CASSPDRGQMEFF
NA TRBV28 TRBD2 CASSFTGGSLLNEQFF
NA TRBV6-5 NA CASSYGHDQPQHF
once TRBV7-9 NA CASSPRSGLQETQYF
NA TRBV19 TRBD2 CASSINLGGGTGELFF
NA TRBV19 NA CASIRRDPTDTQYF
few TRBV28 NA CASSLTERETQYF
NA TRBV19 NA CASGDRTIGGTQYF
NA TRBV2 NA CASSEVADNQPQHF
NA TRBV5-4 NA CASSLSPGVGKLFF
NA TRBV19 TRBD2 CASSKGGVSEQFF
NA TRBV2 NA CASSGTVYYGYTF
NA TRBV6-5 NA CATVGGTLNTEAFF
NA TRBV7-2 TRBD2 CASSPLAGVYEQYF
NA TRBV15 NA CATSRGGIGIEKLFF
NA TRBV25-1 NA CASLARVGPMNTEAFF
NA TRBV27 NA CASSRRFDYRTYNEQFF
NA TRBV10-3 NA CAISESLRLRGYTF
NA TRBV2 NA CASIQGYGELFF
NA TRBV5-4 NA CASSLAQREKLFF
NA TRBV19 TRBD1 CASSIGQVRSGANVLTF
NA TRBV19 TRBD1 CASSTPLRTGGNTEAFF
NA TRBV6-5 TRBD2 CASSQREATDTQYF
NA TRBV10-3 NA CAISESRLANTGELFF
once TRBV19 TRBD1 CASRSMGQATSGANVLTF
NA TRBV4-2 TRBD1 CASSQGQGAGYEQYF
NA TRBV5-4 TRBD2 CASSLPSGGTDTQYF
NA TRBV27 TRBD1 CASRTTGGVGGYTF
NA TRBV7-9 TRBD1 CASRGQGAGELFF
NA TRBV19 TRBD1 CASTEEIRPGQVFPPREEQYF
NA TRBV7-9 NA CASSSWDTSSYEQYF
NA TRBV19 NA CASARPPSAYNEQFF
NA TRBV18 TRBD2 CASRSRTSGSSGGEQFF
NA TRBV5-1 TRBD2 CASSFSGTLEWGEQFF
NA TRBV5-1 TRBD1 CASSSDRAHEQYF
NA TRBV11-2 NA CASSPHSGLPFNEQYF
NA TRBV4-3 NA CASSQRLHLDIQYF
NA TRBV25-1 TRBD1 CASTGTARRKPGELFF
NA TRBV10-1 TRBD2 CASSERLAGANEQFF
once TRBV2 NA CALPYNDPNYGYTF
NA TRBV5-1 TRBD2 CASSWGLAETFSSYEQYF
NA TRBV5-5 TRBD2 CASSLAGLDYEQFF
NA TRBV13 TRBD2 CASSPPRGSGSYEQYF